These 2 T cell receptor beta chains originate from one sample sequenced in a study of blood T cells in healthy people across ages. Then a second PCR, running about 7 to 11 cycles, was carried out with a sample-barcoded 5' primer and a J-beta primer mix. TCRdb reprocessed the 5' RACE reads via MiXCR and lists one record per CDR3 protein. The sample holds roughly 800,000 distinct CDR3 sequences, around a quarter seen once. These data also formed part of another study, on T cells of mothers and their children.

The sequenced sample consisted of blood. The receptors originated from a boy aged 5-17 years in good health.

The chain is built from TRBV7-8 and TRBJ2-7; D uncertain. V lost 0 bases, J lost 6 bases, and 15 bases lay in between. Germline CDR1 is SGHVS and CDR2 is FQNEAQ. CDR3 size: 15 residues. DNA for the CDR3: TGTGCCAGCAGCTTAGCGTCCCCCGGTTTGTTCGAGCAGTACTTC. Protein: CASSLASPGLFEQYF.

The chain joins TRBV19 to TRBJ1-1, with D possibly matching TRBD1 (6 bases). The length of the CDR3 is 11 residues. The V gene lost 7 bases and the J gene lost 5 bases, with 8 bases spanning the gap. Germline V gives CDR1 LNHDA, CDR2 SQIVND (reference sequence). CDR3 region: CASKGGTEAFF. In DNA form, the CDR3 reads TGTGCCAGTAAGGGGGGGACTGAAGCTTTCTTT.